The clone carrying this TCR beta chain was counted only a few times. Its target is not known. Germline values: CDR1 SGHRS, CDR2 YFSETQ. The CDR3 loop spans 15 amino acids. Trimming left V 4 bases short and J 0 bases short, with 14 bases between. Indicated time point: patch test 1, 2 weeks after DPC sensitization. Documented treatment: therapeutic diphenylcyclopropenone sensitization with weekly scalp DPC. This entry is derived from a study of human T cells and chemical hapten exposure. Study-wide context: Patch tests applied 0.01% DPC to the upper back, read at 6 days.

As the library was built, unique molecular identifiers were attached to individual cDNA molecules. TCRdb passed the RACE reads through MiXCR, listing each CDR3 protein once. The sample has some 350,000 distinct CDR3 sequences, approximately 6.9% seen once. Study-level findings and limits: TCRs whose frequency exceeded 1 in 1000 remained the same following DPC sensitization.

The specimen comprised whole blood, sampled in connection with sensitization to the hapten diphenylcyclopropenone (DPC). The gene calls are TRBV5-1 and TRBJ2-7; the D gene is possibly TRBD1 (5 bases). This TCR derives from a young woman with alopecia areata. Some clones in this sample may be carry-over from other donors' samples. The CDR3 region has the DNA TGCGCCAGCAGCCCCGGACACTCGAGCTCCTACGAGCAGTACTTC. Residues: CASSPGHSSSYEQYF.